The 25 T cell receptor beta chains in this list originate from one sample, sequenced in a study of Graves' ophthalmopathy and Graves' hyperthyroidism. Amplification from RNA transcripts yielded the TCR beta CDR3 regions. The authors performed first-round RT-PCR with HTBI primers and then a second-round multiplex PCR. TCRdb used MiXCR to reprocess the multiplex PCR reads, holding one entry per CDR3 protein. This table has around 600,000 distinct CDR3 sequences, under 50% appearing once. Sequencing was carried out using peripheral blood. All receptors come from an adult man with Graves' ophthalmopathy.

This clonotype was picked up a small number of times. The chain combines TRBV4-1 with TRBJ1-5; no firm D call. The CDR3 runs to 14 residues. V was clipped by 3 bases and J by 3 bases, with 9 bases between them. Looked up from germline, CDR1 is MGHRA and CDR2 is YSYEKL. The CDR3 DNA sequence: TGCGCCAGCAGCCAGGCCACTTCCAATCAGCCCCAGCATTTT. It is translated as CASSQATSNQPQHF.

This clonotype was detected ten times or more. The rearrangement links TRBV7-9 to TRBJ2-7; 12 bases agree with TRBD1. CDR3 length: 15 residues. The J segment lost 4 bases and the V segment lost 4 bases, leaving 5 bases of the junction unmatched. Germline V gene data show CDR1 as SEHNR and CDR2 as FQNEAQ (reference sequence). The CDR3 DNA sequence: TGTGCCAGCAGCTCACCGGGACAGGGGGCTTACGAGCAGTACTTC. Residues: CASSSPGQGAYEQYF.

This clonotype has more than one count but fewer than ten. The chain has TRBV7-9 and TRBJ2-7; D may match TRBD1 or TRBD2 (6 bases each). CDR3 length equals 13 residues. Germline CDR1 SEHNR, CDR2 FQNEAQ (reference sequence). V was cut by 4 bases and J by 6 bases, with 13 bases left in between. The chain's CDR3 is CASSSPGGREQYF. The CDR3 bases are TGTGCCAGCAGCTCCCCCGGGGGCCGCGAGCAGTACTTC.

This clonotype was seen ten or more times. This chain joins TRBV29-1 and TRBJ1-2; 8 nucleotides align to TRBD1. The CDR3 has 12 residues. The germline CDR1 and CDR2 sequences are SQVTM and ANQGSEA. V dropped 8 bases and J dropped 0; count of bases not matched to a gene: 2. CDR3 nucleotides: TGCAGCACAGGGGGTTCTAACTATGGCTACACCTTC. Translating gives CSTGGSNYGYTF. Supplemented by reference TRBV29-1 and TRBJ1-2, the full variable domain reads SAVISQKPSRDICQRGTSLTIQCQVDSQVTMMFWYRQQPGQSLTLIATANQGSEATYESGFVIDKFPISRPNLTFSTLTVSNMSPEDSSIYLCSTGGSNYGYTFGSGTRLTVV.

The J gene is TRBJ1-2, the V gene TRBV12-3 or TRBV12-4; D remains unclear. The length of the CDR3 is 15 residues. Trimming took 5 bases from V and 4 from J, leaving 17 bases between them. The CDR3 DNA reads TGTGCCAGCAGTCCCCGGCGCCTCGGTTTCTATGGCTACACCTTC. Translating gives CASSPRRLGFYGYTF.

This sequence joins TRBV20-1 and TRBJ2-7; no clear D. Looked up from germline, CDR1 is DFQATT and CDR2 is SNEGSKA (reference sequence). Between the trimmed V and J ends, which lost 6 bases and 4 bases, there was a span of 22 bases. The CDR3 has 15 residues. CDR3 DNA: TGCAGTGCCCAACGGCTGGGTGCGGTCCATTACGAGCAGTACTTC. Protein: CSAQRLGAVHYEQYF.

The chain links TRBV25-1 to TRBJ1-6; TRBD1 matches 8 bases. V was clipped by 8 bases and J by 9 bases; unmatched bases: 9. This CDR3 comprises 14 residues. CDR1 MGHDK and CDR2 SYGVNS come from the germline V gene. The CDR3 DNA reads TGTGCCAGCGCGACAGGGGCTACGGTTTCACCCCTCCACTTT. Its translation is CASATGATVSPLHF.

CDR3 sequence reads: CAISVGRPYEQYF. DNA for the CDR3: TGTGCCATCAGCGTCGGGCGGCCCTACGAGCAGTACTTC. V usage is TRBV10-3 and J usage is TRBJ2-7; D gene uncertain. Looked up from germline, CDR1 is ENHRY and CDR2 is SYGVKD. The CDR3 consists of 13 residues. Between the trimmed V and J ends, which lost 6 bases and 2 bases, there was a span of 11 bases.

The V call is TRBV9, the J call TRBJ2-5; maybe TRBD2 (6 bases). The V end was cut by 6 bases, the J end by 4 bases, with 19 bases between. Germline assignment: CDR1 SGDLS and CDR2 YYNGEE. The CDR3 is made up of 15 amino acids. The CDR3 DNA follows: TGTGCCAGCACCGGGAGCAACGGGAGTCTAGAGACCCAGTACTTC. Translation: CASTGSNGSLETQYF.

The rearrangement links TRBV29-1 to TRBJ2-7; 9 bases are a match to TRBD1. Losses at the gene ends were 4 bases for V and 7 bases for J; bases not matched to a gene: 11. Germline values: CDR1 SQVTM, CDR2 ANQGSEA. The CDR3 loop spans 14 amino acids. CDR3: CSVGLRGQGNEQYF. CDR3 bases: TGCAGCGTTGGGCTACGCGGACAGGGGAATGAGCAGTACTTC.

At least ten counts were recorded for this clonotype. CDR3 sequence: CASSLSSSGDGYTF. DNA of the CDR3: TGTGCCAGCAGCTTATCTTCGTCCGGAGATGGCTACACCTTC. V gene TRBV7-2 combines with J gene TRBJ1-2; D gene uncertain. Deletions cut 2 bases from V and 6 bases from J, with 13 bases between. Germline V gene sequence: CDR1 SGHTA, CDR2 FQGNSA. The CDR3 spans 14 residues.

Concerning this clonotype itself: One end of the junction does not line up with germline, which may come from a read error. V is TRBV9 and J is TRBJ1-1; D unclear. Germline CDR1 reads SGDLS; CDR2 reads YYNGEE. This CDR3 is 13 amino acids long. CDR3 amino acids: CASSASMNAEAFF. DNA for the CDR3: TGTGCCAGCAGCGCCTCCATGAACGCTGAAGCTTTCTTT.

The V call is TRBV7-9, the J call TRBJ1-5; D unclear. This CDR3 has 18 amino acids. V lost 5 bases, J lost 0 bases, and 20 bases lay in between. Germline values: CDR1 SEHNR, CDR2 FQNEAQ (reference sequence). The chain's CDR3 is CASSQYGYPFNSNQPQHF. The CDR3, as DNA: TGTGCCAGCAGCCAGTATGGGTATCCTTTTAATAGCAATCAGCCCCAGCATTTT.

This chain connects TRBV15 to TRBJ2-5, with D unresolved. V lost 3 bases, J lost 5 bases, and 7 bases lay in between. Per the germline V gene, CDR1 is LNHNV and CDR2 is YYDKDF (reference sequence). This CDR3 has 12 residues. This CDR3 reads CATSSVGETQYF. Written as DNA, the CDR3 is TGTGCCACCAGCAGCGTAGGCGAGACCCAGTACTTC.

The chain's CDR3 is CSARDLDGDNSPLHF. CDR3 nucleotide sequence: TGCAGTGCTAGAGATCTCGACGGAGATAATTCACCCCTCCACTTT. V gene TRBV20-1 combines with J gene TRBJ1-6; D ambiguous. Per the germline V gene, CDR1 is DFQATT and CDR2 is SNEGSKA (reference sequence). V dropped 0 bases and J dropped 5 bases, with 11 bases sitting between them. The CDR3 has 15 amino acids.

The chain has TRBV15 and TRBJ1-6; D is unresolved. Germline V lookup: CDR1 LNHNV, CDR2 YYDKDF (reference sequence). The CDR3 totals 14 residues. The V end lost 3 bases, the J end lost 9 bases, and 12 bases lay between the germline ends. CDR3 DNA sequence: TGTGCCACCAGCAGTTTATATCCGGTTTCACCCCTCCACTTT. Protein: CATSSLYPVSPLHF.

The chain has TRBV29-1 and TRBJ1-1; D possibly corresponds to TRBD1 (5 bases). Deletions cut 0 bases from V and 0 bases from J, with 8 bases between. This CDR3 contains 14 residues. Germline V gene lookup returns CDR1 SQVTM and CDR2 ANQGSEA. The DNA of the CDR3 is TGCAGCGTTGAAGATTGGGGGATGAACACTGAAGCTTTCTTT. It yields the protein CSVEDWGMNTEAFF.

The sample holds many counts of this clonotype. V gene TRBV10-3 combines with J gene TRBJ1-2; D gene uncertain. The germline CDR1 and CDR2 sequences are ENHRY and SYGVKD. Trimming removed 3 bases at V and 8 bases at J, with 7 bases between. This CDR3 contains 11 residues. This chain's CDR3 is CAISEDGGYTF. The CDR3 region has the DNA TGTGCCATCAGTGAAGACGGGGGCTACACCTTC.

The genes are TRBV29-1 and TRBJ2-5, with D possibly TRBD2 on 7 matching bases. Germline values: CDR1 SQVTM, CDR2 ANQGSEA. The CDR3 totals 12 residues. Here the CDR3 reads CSSRGGEETQYF. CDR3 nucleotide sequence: TGCAGTAGTAGAGGGGGGGAAGAGACCCAGTACTTC. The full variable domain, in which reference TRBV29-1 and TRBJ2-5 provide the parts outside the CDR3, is SAVISQKPSRDICQRGTSLTIQCQVDSQVTMMFWYRQQPGQSLTLIATANQGSEATYESGFVIDKFPISRPNLTFSTLTVSNMSPEDSSIYLCSSRGGEETQYFGPGTRLLVL.

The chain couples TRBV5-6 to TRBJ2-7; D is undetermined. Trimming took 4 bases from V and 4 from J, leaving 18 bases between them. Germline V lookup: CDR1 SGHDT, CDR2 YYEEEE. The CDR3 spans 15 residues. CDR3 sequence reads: CASSPNLGISYEQYF. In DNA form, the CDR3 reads TGTGCCAGCAGCCCCAACCTGGGGATTTCATACGAGCAGTACTTC. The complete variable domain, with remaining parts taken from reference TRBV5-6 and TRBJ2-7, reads DAGVTQSPTHLIKTRGQQVTLRCSPKSGHDTVSWYQQALGQGPQFIFQYYEEEERQRGNFPDRFSGHQFPNYSSELNVNALLLGDSALYLCASSPNLGISYEQYFGPGTRLTVT.

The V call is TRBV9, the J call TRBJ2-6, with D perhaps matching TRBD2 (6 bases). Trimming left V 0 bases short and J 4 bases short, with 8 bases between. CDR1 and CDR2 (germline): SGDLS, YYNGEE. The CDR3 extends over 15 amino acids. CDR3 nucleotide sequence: TGTGCCAGCAGCGTAGCGGGGGTCGGGGCCAACGTCCTGACTTTC. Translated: CASSVAGVGANVLTF.

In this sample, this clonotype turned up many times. CDR3 nucleotides: TGTGCCAGCAACCGGGACAGAACTAACTATGGCTACACCTTC. The encoded protein is CASNRDRTNYGYTF. The J gene is TRBJ1-2, the V gene TRBV12-3 or TRBV12-4; 7 bases align to TRBD1. This CDR3 region has 14 residues. V was clipped by 7 bases and J by 0 bases; unmatched bases: 5.

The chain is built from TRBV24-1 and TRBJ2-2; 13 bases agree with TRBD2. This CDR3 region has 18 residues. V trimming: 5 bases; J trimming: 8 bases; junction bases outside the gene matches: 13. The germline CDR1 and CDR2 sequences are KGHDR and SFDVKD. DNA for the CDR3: TGTGCCACCAGTGGCATTTCTACTAGCGGGAGGGCCGATGGGGAGCTGTTTTTT. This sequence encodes CATSGISTSGRADGELFF.

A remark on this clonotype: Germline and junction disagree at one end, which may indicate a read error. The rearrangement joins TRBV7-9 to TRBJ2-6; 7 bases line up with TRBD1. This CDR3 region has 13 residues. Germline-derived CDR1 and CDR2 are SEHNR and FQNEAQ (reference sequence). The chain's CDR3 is CASSYTGDNVLTF. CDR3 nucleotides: TGTGCCAGCAGCTATACAGGGGACAACGTCCTGACTTTC.

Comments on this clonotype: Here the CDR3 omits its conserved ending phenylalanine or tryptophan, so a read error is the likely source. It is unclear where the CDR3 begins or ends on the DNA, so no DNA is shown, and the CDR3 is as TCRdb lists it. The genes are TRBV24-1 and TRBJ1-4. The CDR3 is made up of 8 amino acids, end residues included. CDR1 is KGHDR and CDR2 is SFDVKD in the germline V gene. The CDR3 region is CATSESAY.